What follows is one T cell receptor beta chain and its context. No antigen is known for it. The source of the sample is a study of CD8 T cells in Susac syndrome. Study summary: At the time of blood draw, patients with Susac syndrome were therapy-naive, receiving corticosteroids, or receiving intravenous immunoglobulin alone.

A quantity of about 0.5 to 1 ug RNA underwent reverse transcription using random hexamers. The method of amplification for TCR beta CDR3 was immunoSEQ multiplex PCR, covering 54 Vbeta and 13 Jbeta. TCRdb re-analysed the immunoSEQ multiplex PCR reads in MiXCR, keeping a single row per CDR3 protein. In the table there are about 190,000 distinct CDR3 sequences, roughly 95% of which are singletons. Germline loops: CDR1 LGHDT, CDR2 YNNKEL (reference sequence). The junction had 4 bases not matched to a gene; V was cut back by 2 bases and J by 3 bases. The CDR3 has 15 residues. Negative isolation was used for CD8+ and CD4+ T cells, and FACS enrichment was applied to TEMRA cells. General observations from the study: As the study acknowledged, the number of individuals in its TCR sequencing and HLA analysis was relatively small.

The TCR comes from a human donor with Susac syndrome. Input material: CD4+ T cells from PBMCs. The chain recombines TRBV3-1 with TRBJ2-3; 8 nucleotides line up with TRBD2. CDR3 coding DNA: TGTGCCAGCAGCCAACAACCTAGCGGGACAGATACGCAGTATTTT. This encodes CASSQQPSGTDTQYF.